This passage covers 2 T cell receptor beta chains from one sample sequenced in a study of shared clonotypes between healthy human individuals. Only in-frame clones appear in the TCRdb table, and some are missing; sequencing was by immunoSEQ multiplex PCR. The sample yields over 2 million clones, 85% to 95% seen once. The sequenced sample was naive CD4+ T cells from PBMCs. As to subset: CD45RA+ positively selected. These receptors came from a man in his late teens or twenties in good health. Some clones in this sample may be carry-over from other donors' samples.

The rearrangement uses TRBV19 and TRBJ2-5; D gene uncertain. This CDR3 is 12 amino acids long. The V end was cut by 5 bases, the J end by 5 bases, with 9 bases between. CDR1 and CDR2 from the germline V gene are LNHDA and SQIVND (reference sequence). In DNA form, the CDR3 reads TGTGCCAGTAGTGCCCGTGGGGAGACCCAGTACTTC. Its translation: CASSARGETQYF.

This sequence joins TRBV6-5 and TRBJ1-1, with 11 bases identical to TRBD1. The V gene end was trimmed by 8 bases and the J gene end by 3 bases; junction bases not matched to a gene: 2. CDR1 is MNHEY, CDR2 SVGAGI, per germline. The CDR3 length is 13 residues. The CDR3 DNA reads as TGTGCCAGCTGGACAGGGGGCTACACTGAAGCTTTCTTT. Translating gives CASWTGGYTEAFF.